The 16 T cell receptor beta chains below come from one sample, sequenced in a study of blood T cell repertoires in COVID-19. Profiling relied on immunoSEQ multiplex PCR, and the TCRdb table lists in-frame clones only, not all of them. The table has approximately 100,000 clones, 75% to 85% seen once; the top ten hold around 25%. Material: peripheral blood. The receptors were gathered from a man aged 55-75 years with acute or convalescent COVID-19.

The CDR3, as DNA: TGTGCCAGTATCGACGGGGGACAGGGTAATGAAAAACTGTTTTTT. This translates into CASIDGGQGNEKLFF. The chain links TRBV19 to TRBJ1-4, with 9 bases lining up with TRBD1. CDR1 LNHDA and CDR2 SQIVND come from the germline V gene (reference sequence). Germline trimming cut 7 bases from V and 4 bases from J; bases unmatched to any gene: 7. This CDR3 is 15 amino acids long.

This clone was seen a handful of times. The V call is TRBV4-1, the J call TRBJ2-7, with TRBD1 as a possible D gene (6 bases). The germline CDR1 and CDR2 sequences are MGHRA and YSYEKL. The CDR3 runs 15 residues. Deletions cut 1 base from V and 3 bases from J, with 13 bases between. CDR3 residues: CASSQAATGNYEQYV. In nucleotides, the CDR3 is TGCGCCAGCAGCCAAGCTGCTACAGGGAACTACGAGCAGTACGTC.

V usage is TRBV6-5 and J usage is TRBJ1-1; D might be TRBD1 (6 bases). Germline CDR1 is MNHEY and CDR2 is SVGAGI. Trimming cost V 0 bases and J 3 bases, with 8 bases left between them. The CDR3 covers 14 residues. CDR3 DNA: TGTGCCAGCAGTTACTCTGCAGGGGACACTGAAGCTTTCTTT. Protein: CASSYSAGDTEAFF.

The chain combines TRBV6-5 with TRBJ1-1; 9 bases fit TRBD1. The trim removed 11 bases at V and 1 base at J, leaving 8 bases unmatched. Germline CDR1 is MNHEY and CDR2 is SVGAGI. This CDR3 has 14 amino acids. CDR3 sequence reads: CAGTGTGSNTEAFF. Written as DNA, the CDR3 is TGTGCCGGCACAGGGACAGGGTCGAACACTGAAGCTTTCTTT.

The V gene is TRBV10-3, the J gene TRBJ1-1; 7 bases are a match to TRBD1. The CDR3 has 14 amino acids. V dropped 6 bases and J dropped 4; count of bases not matched to a gene: 8. Germline lookup yields CDR1 ENHRY and CDR2 SYGVKD. The CDR3 region is CAIREGTVPTEAFF. The CDR3 DNA reads as TGTGCCATCAGAGAGGGGACAGTCCCCACTGAAGCTTTCTTT.

The chain employs TRBV6-2 or TRBV6-3 and TRBJ2-3; the D gene is possibly TRBD2 (7 bases). The CDR3 runs to 16 residues. Germline-derived CDR1 and CDR2 are MNHEY and SVGEGT. V was cut by 6 bases and J by 3 bases, with 19 bases left in between. CDR3 amino acids: CASSPAVRGGTDTQYF. The CDR3, as DNA: TGTGCCAGCAGCCCAGCTGTTAGGGGGGGGACAGATACGCAGTATTTT.

The chain carries TRBV13 and TRBJ1-6; 7 bases are a match to TRBD1. With V trimmed by 3 bases and J by 6 bases, 5 bases remained unmatched. The CDR3 is 15 residues long. The V gene's germline CDR1 is PRHDT and CDR2 FYEKMQ (reference sequence). The CDR3 nucleotides read TGTGCCAGCAGCTTCGGGACAGAACCTAATTCACCCCTCCACTTT. It specifies CASSFGTEPNSPLHF.

The chain couples TRBV11-2 to TRBJ1-3; TRBD1 agrees at 7 bases. The germline CDR1 and CDR2 sequences are SGHAT and FQNNGV. The trim removed 2 bases at V and 3 bases at J, leaving 4 bases unmatched. This CDR3 contains 15 residues. CDR3 amino acids: CASSLNWDSGNTIYF. In DNA form, the CDR3 reads TGTGCCAGCAGCTTAAATTGGGACAGTGGAAACACCATATATTTT.

CDR3 sequence: CASSLELAGRGHEQFF. CDR3 sequence (DNA): TGTGCCAGCAGTTTAGAACTAGCGGGGCGTGGGCATGAGCAGTTCTTC. J is TRBJ2-1 and V is TRBV6-5; 10 nucleotides agree with TRBD2. V gave up 4 bases and J gave up 8 bases; unmatched junction bases: 11. This CDR3 spans 16 amino acids. CDR1 is MNHEY and CDR2 is SVGAGI in the germline V gene.

The rearrangement uses TRBV3-1 (or the pseudogene TRBV3-2) and TRBJ1-5, with D possibly being TRBD1 (6 bases). The V gene lost 8 bases and the J gene lost 4 bases, with 12 bases spanning the gap. Germline loops: CDR1 LGHDT, CDR2 YNNKEL (reference sequence). The CDR3 contains 13 residues. CDR3 in amino acids: CASGSRGNQPQHF. CDR3 bases: TGTGCCAGCGGGAGTAGGGGGAATCAGCCCCAGCATTTT.

The rearrangement uses TRBV11-2 and TRBJ1-3; D remains unclear. This CDR3 has 16 residues. The germline CDR1 and CDR2 sequences are SGHAT and FQNNGV. V lost 0 bases and J 0 bases, leaving 9 bases between the germline ends. The CDR3 region has the DNA TGTGCCAGCAGCTTAGATGTCGGGGTCTCTGGAAACACCATATATTTT. Its translation: CASSLDVGVSGNTIYF.

The chain uses TRBV28 and TRBJ1-1; TRBD1 is a possible D gene (5 bases). The V gene lost 7 bases and the J gene lost 4 bases, with 13 bases spanning the gap. The CDR3 has 13 residues. Germline V gene lookup returns CDR1 MDHEN and CDR2 SYDVKM. DNA of the CDR3: TGTGCCAGCACATTGAGGCAGGGCACTGAAGCTTTCTTT. This encodes CASTLRQGTEAFF.

The V and J genes are TRBV7-9 and TRBJ2-2; 8 bases line up with TRBD2. With 5 bases clipped from V and 7 bases from J, the junction kept 9 bases outside the gene matches. Looked up from germline, CDR1 is SEHNR and CDR2 is FQNEAQ (reference sequence). The CDR3 runs to 15 residues. DNA of the CDR3: TGTGCCAGCAGCCTTCCCTCCGGGACTAGCGGGGAGCTGTTTTTT. Protein product: CASSLPSGTSGELFF.

The chain is built from TRBV7-6 and TRBJ2-3, with 9 bases fitting TRBD1. V lost 2 bases and J lost 3; bases outside the gene matches: 6. Germline V gene sequence: CDR1 SGHVS, CDR2 FNYEAQ. The CDR3 loop spans 16 amino acids. CDR3 coding DNA: TGTGCCAGCAGCTTAAGAGGACAGGGGAGGACAGATACGCAGTATTTT. Translated, it gives CASSLRGQGRTDTQYF.

This clone appeared once. This chain uses TRBV28 with TRBJ2-6; maybe TRBD1 (6 bases). Germline CDR1 is MDHEN and CDR2 is SYDVKM. Trimming took off 6 bases at V and 2 bases at J, with 11 bases between the two ends. The CDR3 has 15 amino acids. In nucleotides, the CDR3 is TGTGCCAGCAGAGTCCCAGGGGCTGGGGCCAACGTCCTGACTTTC. It is translated as CASRVPGAGANVLTF.

This clone was found a few times. The V call is TRBV2, the J call TRBJ1-1, with 9 bases lining up with TRBD1. This CDR3 contains 15 residues. V lost 6 bases, J lost 4 bases, and 9 bases stayed unmatched. Germline V gene lookup returns CDR1 SNHLY and CDR2 FYNNEI. For the CDR3, the DNA is TGTGCCAGCAGGAAAATCCGGGACAGGGTCACTGAAGCTTTCTTT. Protein product: CASRKIRDRVTEAFF. Full variable domain (remainder filled in from reference TRBV2 and TRBJ1-1): EPEVTQTPSHQVTQMGQEVILRCVPISNHLYFYWYRQILGQKVEFLVSFYNNEISEKSEIFDDQFSVERPDGSNFTLKIRSTKLEDSAMYFCASRKIRDRVTEAFFGQGTRLTVV.